The clone carrying this T cell receptor (beta chain) was detected once. Its antigen is still unknown. The record originates from a study of cytotoxic CD8 clonotypes in ibrutinib-treated CLL. TCRdb's table, derived via immunoSEQ multiplex PCR, lists solely in-frame clones and lacks some. The sample holds hundreds of thousands of clones, 67% seen once. Broader study findings: Treatment left the uncommon public clonotypes either contracted or stable in frequency. Circulating CD8+ T-cell counts were tracked by baseline clonality, which exceeded that of age-matched healthy donors. Baseline levels were approached again at progression, after clonality had risen at ibrutinib response.

Cryopreserved PBMCs provided around 2 micrograms of genomic DNA for the TCR beta libraries. This clonotype was sampled from a human donor with chronic lymphocytic leukemia. The sequenced sample was PBMCs, obtained after 36 months of ibrutinib treatment.

The CDR3 here is CASSPKTGLNYGYTF. The CDR3 nucleotides are TGCGCCAGCAGCCCAAAGACAGGGCTAAACTATGGCTACACCTTC. The rearrangement uses TRBV5-1 and TRBJ1-2, with 7 bases matching TRBD1. This CDR3 region has 15 residues. The germline V gene encodes CDR1 SGHRS and CDR2 YFSETQ. J gave up 2 bases and V 4 bases, and 8 bases lay outside the gene matches.